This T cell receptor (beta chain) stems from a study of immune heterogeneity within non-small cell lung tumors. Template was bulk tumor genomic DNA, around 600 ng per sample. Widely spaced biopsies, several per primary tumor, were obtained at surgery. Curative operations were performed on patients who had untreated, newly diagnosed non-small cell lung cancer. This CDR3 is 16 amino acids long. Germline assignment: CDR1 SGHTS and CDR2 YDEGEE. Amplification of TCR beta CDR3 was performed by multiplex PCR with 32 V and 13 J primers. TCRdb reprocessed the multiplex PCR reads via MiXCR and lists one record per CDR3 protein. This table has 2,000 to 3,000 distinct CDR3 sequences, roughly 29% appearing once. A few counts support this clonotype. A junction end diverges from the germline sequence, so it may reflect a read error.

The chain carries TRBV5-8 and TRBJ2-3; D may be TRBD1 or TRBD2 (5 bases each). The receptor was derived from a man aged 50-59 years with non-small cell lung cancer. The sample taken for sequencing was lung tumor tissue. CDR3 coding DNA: TGTGTCAGCACCACAGTTTTGGGGGAAAGCACAGATACGCAGTATTTT. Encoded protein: CVSTTVLGESTDTQYF.